Following are 10 T cell receptor beta chains from one sample sequenced in a study of cytomegalovirus exposure and HLA in healthy donors. 60 Vbeta and 13 Jbeta primers were used in PCR. Clones were sequenced by immunoSEQ multiplex PCR, and TCRdb holds only the in-frame ones, with some missing. The sample carries approximately 210,000 clones, more than 75% recorded once. The sample comprised PBMCs. These receptors came from a woman between 18 and 29 years old in good health and CMV-seronegative.

Comment on this clone: One end of the junction varies from germline; a read error may be responsible. The chain joins TRBV7-6 to TRBJ2-5; a weak D match, TRBD1 (6 bases). Germline V gene data show CDR1 as SGHVS and CDR2 as FNYEAQ. The CDR3 covers 14 residues. The CDR3 region is CAGSKTGRRETQYF. The CDR3 nucleotides read TGTGCCGGCAGCAAGACAGGACGGAGAGAGACCCAGTACTTC.

V and J are TRBV5-1 and TRBJ2-2, with D unresolved. The V gene lost 4 bases and the J gene lost 1 base, with 5 bases spanning the gap. In germline, CDR1 is SGHRS, CDR2 YFSETQ. The CDR3 extends over 13 amino acids. The CDR3 loop is CASSLGNTGELFF. CDR3 DNA: TGCGCCAGCAGCCTCGGGAACACCGGGGAGCTGTTTTTT.

The chain has TRBV11-2 and TRBJ1-1, with D perhaps matching TRBD1 (5 bases). The CDR3 extends over 15 amino acids. CDR1 is SGHAT and CDR2 is FQNNGV in the germline V gene. Trimming removed 3 bases from V and 5 bases from J, with 16 bases in between. CDR3 sequence: CASSFQRGKSTEAFF. CDR3 in DNA: TGTGCCAGCAGCTTTCAACGGGGGAAGTCGACTGAAGCTTTCTTT.

The chain has TRBV4-2 and TRBJ1-5, with TRBD1 as a possible D gene (6 bases). Germline assignment: CDR1 LGHNA and CDR2 YNFKEQ. The V end lost 3 bases, the J end lost 2 bases, and 8 bases lay between the germline ends. This CDR3 is built from 14 residues. The CDR3 protein is CASSQTGGNQPQHF. The CDR3 bases are TGTGCCAGCAGCCAGACAGGCGGCAATCAGCCCCAGCATTTT.

The J gene is TRBJ2-7, the V gene TRBV29-1; a possible D gene is TRBD1 (6 bases). Trimming removed 2 bases from V and 1 base from J, with 18 bases in between. Germline assignment: CDR1 SQVTM and CDR2 ANQGSEA. The CDR3 runs 16 residues. CDR3 sequence reads: CSVELQGHSLSYEQYF. As DNA, the CDR3 is TGCAGCGTTGAACTCCAGGGGCATAGCCTATCCTACGAGCAGTACTTC.

V gene TRBV6-5 combines with J gene TRBJ2-1; 15 nucleotides agree with TRBD2. With V trimmed by 6 bases and J by 9 bases, 6 bases remained unmatched. The CDR3 totals 15 residues. Germline lookup yields CDR1 MNHEY and CDR2 SVGAGI. CDR3 loop: CASRRTSGGAGEQFF. CDR3 DNA: TGTGCCAGCAGACGGACTAGCGGGGGGGCAGGTGAGCAGTTCTTC.

The CDR3: CASNPGTGGNGYTF. The CDR3 coding sequence is TGTGCCAGCAACCCGGGAACAGGGGGAAATGGCTACACCTTC. The rearrangement joins TRBV6-1 to TRBJ1-2, with TRBD1 identical over 8 bases. The CDR3 runs 14 residues. The germline gives CDR1 MNHNS, CDR2 SASEGT. Trimming took 7 bases from V and 6 from J; bases not matched to a gene: 10.

This rearrangement joins TRBV28 to TRBJ1-1; the match to TRBD1 covers 8 bases. This CDR3 spans 14 amino acids. J lost 5 bases, V lost 4 bases, and 6 bases had no gene match. The germline gives CDR1 MDHEN, CDR2 SYDVKM. CDR3 region: CASSSGQGRTEAFF. The CDR3 coding sequence is TGTGCCAGCAGTTCCGGACAGGGACGGACTGAAGCTTTCTTT.

The chain joins TRBV5-1 to TRBJ2-1, with D possibly being TRBD2 (6 bases). From germline, CDR1 is SGHRS and CDR2 YFSETQ. There are 18 residues in the CDR3. Trimming removed 3 bases from V and 2 bases from J, with 21 bases in between. As DNA, the CDR3 is TGCGCCAGCAGCTATCCGGCGGAGGGGTTCAGGGCCTACAATGAGCAGTTCTTC. Its translation: CASSYPAEGFRAYNEQFF.

This chain links TRBV6-1 with TRBJ2-7, with a tentative D call TRBD1 (6 bases). There are 14 residues in the CDR3. The V end lost 3 bases, the J end lost 2 bases, and 11 bases lay between the germline ends. Germline CDR1 is MNHNS and CDR2 is SASEGT. The CDR3 sequence: CASSDEDRAYEQYF. The CDR3 DNA is TGTGCCAGCAGTGATGAGGACAGAGCCTACGAGCAGTACTTC.